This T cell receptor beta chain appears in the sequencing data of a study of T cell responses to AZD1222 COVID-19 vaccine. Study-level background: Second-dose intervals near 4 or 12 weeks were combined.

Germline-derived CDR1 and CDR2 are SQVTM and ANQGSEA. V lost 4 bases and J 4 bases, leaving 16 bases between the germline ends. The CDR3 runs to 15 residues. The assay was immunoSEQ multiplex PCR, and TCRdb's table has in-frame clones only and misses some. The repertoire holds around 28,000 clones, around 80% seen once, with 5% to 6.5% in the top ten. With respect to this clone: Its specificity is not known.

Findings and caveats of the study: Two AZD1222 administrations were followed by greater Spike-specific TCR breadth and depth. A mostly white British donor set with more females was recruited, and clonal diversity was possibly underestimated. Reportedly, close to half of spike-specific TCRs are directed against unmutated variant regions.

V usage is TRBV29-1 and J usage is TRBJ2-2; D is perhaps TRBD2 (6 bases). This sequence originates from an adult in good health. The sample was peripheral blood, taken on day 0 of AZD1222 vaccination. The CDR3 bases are TGCAGCGTTGTTTGGTGGGGGGACGTCACCGGGGAGCTGTTTTTT. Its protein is CSVVWWGDVTGELFF.